This record concerns one T cell receptor beta chain sequence. Produced via immunoSEQ multiplex PCR; TCRdb's table is partial and in-frame only. The table lists about 89,000 clones, roughly 93% of them singletons. The data stem from a study of OX40 agonist ivuxolimab in advanced cancers. V lost 6 bases and J lost 7; bases outside the gene matches: 9. The CDR3 has 13 residues. CDR1 is MNHEY and CDR2 is SVGAGI in the germline V gene. The material sequenced was CD4+ or CD8+ T cells sorted from blood, taken in a trial of the OX40 agonist ivuxolimab. The TCR sequence derives from an adult with an advanced solid tumor such as melanoma, head and neck, liver or kidney cancer. The chain links TRBV6-5 to TRBJ2-7; 7 bases align to TRBD2. For the CDR3, the DNA is TGTGCCAGCAGCCTCTTGCGGGGGAGGGAGCAGTACTTC. Amino acids: CASSLLRGREQYF.